The 32 T cell receptor beta chains in this list originate from one sample, sequenced in a study of human T cells and chemical hapten exposure. TCRdb redid the calling of the RACE reads with MiXCR, one entry per CDR3 protein. The sample has 85,000 or so distinct CDR3 sequences, approximately 11% seen once. As to time point: patch test 1, 2 weeks after DPC sensitization. Treatment here: therapeutic diphenylcyclopropenone sensitization with weekly scalp DPC. Sample: whole blood, taken in connection with sensitization to the hapten diphenylcyclopropenone (DPC). The receptors were sampled from a woman aged 50 to 60 with alopecia areata. Some clones in this sample may be carry-over from other donors' samples.

This rearrangement joins TRBV7-3 to TRBJ2-1; perhaps TRBD1 as D (5 bases). The germline gives CDR1 SGHTA, CDR2 FQGTGA. This CDR3 region has 15 residues. V was shortened by 4 bases and J by 6 bases, with 16 bases between the two germline ends. Written as DNA, the CDR3 is TGTGCCAGCAGCTCCCGACAGCCGGGTAGCAATGAGCAGTTCTTC. Its translation: CASSSRQPGSNEQFF.

This CDR3 reads CSASKNTEAFF. The CDR3 coding sequence is TGCAGTGCTAGTAAAAACACTGAAGCTTTCTTT. J is TRBJ1-1 and V is TRBV20-1; no definite D call. Per the germline V gene, CDR1 is DFQATT and CDR2 is SNEGSKA (reference sequence). Trimming stripped 3 bases from V and 2 bases from J, with 4 bases between. The length of the CDR3 is 11 residues.

This clonotype has only a few counts. The rearrangement links TRBV6-6 to TRBJ2-3, with 8 nucleotides matching TRBD2. In germline, CDR1 is MNHNY, CDR2 SVGAGI (reference sequence). The CDR3 is made up of 15 amino acids. Unmatched junction bases numbered 5, after V lost 5 bases and J lost 1 base. The CDR3 loop reads CASSKAGVRTDTQYF. CDR3 DNA: TGTGCCAGCAGTAAAGCGGGAGTCCGCACAGATACGCAGTATTTT.

J is TRBJ2-7 and V is TRBV10-3; 11 nucleotides align to TRBD2. Germline V gene lookup returns CDR1 ENHRY and CDR2 SYGVKD. CDR3 length equals 14 residues. Trimming removed 7 bases from V and 4 bases from J; junction bases left unmatched: 6. Written as DNA, the CDR3 is TGTGCCATCACCCCACTAGCGGGAGTTTACGAGCAGTACTTC. Its protein product is CAITPLAGVYEQYF.

Ten or more counts support this clonotype. This chain connects TRBV20-1 to TRBJ1-5; 7 bases map to TRBD1. V dropped 7 bases and J dropped 4; count of bases not matched to a gene: 7. The germline V gene encodes CDR1 DFQATT and CDR2 SNEGSKA (reference sequence). CDR3 size: 13 residues. The CDR3 is CSGKTTGNQPQHF. The CDR3 nucleotides read TGCAGTGGAAAAACGACAGGGAATCAGCCCCAGCATTTT.

This clonotype showed up many times. The J gene is TRBJ2-1, the V gene TRBV30; TRBD1 aligns across 7 bases. The CDR3 loop spans 12 amino acids. Germline CDR1 and CDR2: GTSNPN and SVGIG (reference sequence). V dropped 1 base and J dropped 10; count of bases not matched to a gene: 4. Written as DNA, the CDR3 is TGTGCCTGGAGTGCTCACAGGGGAGAGCAGTTCTTC. Its translation: CAWSAHRGEQFF. Supplemented by reference TRBV30 and TRBJ2-1, the full variable domain reads SQTIHQWPATLVQPVGSPLSLECTVEGTSNPNLYWYRQAAGRGLQLLFYSVGIGQISSEVPQNLSASRPQDRQFILSSKKLLLSDSGFYLCAWSAHRGEQFFGPGTRLTVL.

There are many counts of this clonotype. The rearrangement links TRBV5-5 to TRBJ2-1, with 8 bases matching TRBD1. V gave up 4 bases and J gave up 7 bases; unmatched junction bases: 13. CDR3 length: 16 amino acids. CDR1 and CDR2 from the germline V gene are SGHKS and YYEKEE (reference sequence). This CDR3 is CASSVQTGARRNEQFF. CDR3 in DNA: TGTGCCAGCAGCGTACAGACAGGGGCCCGGAGAAATGAGCAGTTCTTC.

This clonotype has just a few counts. The V call is TRBV2, the J call TRBJ2-7; D call uncertain. Germline V lookup: CDR1 SNHLY, CDR2 FYNNEI. Deletions cut 0 bases from V and 4 bases from J, with 10 bases between. This CDR3 has 14 amino acids. In DNA, the CDR3 is TGTGCCAGCAGTGAAGCCTTAACAACTTACGAGCAGTACTTC. This encodes CASSEALTTYEQYF.

The sample holds a few counts of this clonotype. The chain employs TRBV10-3 and TRBJ2-2, with TRBD2 matching 9 bases. CDR3 size: 17 residues. V shed 4 bases, J shed 5 bases, and the junction held 11 bases outside the gene matches. The germline CDR1 and CDR2 sequences are ENHRY and SYGVKD. The CDR3 reads CAISGGGAGGLTGELFF. The CDR3 DNA follows: TGTGCCATCAGTGGCGGCGGAGCGGGGGGTCTAACCGGGGAGCTGTTTTTT.

This clonotype was counted ten times or more. This sequence joins TRBV6-6 and TRBJ1-2; possible D gene TRBD1, 5 bases. CDR1 is MNHNY and CDR2 is SVGAGI in the germline V gene (reference sequence). V was cut by 4 bases and J by 2 bases, with 17 bases left in between. The CDR3 is 16 amino acids. The CDR3 DNA reads TGTGCCAGCAGTTCCCCGGTCGGGGGGGGGAACTATGGCTACACCTTC. It translates to CASSSPVGGGNYGYTF.

The table lists this clonotype with many counts. The chain recombines TRBV27 with TRBJ1-2; D perhaps matches TRBD1 (6 bases). Trimming cost V 2 bases and J 2 bases, with 15 bases left between them. The CDR3 has 16 amino acids. Germline loops: CDR1 MNHEY, CDR2 SMNVEV (reference sequence). CDR3: CASSLGGGTLNYGYTF. Here the CDR3 DNA reads TGTGCCAGCAGTTTAGGAGGGGGAACTCTAAACTATGGCTACACCTTC.

This chain connects TRBV28 to TRBJ2-1, with a possible D match to TRBD1 (5 bases). The CDR3 has 13 amino acids. Germline CDR1 reads MDHEN; CDR2 reads SYDVKM. The V and J ends lost 6 bases and 9 bases respectively, with 15 bases between them. The CDR3 reads CASRAPVGREQFF. CDR3 coding DNA: TGTGCCAGCAGGGCGCCGGTGGGGCGTGAGCAGTTCTTC. The entire variable domain, with the rest obtained from reference TRBV28 and TRBJ2-1, is as follows: DVKVTQSSRYLVKRTGEKVFLECVQDMDHENMFWYRQDPGLGLRLIYFSYDVKMKEKGDIPEGYSVSREKKERFSLILESASTNQTSMYLCASRAPVGREQFFGPGTRLTVL.

The V gene is TRBV3-1, the J gene TRBJ2-1, with unresolved D. Germline V CDR1 and CDR2: LGHDT, YNNKEL (reference sequence). Trimming removed 5 bases from V and 5 bases from J, with 7 bases in between. The CDR3 is made up of 12 amino acids. CDR3 protein: CASSFGHNEQFF. CDR3 DNA sequence: TGTGCCAGCAGCTTCGGACACAATGAGCAGTTCTTC.

The chain has TRBV7-3 and TRBJ2-3; D unresolved. Germline CDR1 and CDR2: SGHTA and FQGTGA. V lost 6 bases, J lost 5 bases, and 12 bases lay in between. The CDR3 sequence is 13 residues long. The CDR3, as DNA: TGTGCCAGCAGTCACCTGAGAGGAGATACGCAGTATTTT. Amino acids: CASSHLRGDTQYF.

Many counts were recorded for this clonotype. This sequence joins TRBV27 and TRBJ1-4; the match to TRBD1 covers 7 bases. The CDR3 runs to 13 residues. V was clipped by 7 bases and J by 4 bases; unmatched bases: 3. Germline CDR1 MNHEY, CDR2 SMNVEV (reference sequence). The CDR3 DNA reads TGTGCCAGCACCAGACAGGGTAATGAAAAACTGTTTTTT. Residues: CASTRQGNEKLFF.

This clonotype was seen repeatedly, ten times or more. The V gene is TRBV6-2 or TRBV6-3, the J gene TRBJ1-1, with D possibly TRBD1 on 5 matching bases. Germline V lookup: CDR1 MNHEY, CDR2 SVGEGT. V lost 6 bases to trimming and J lost 1 base, with 9 bases between them. The CDR3 length is 13 residues. CDR3 sequence (DNA): TGTGCCAGCAGATCCACAGGGAACACTGAAGCTTTCTTT. As protein: CASRSTGNTEAFF.

The chain links TRBV7-3 to TRBJ2-5; TRBD2 agrees at 14 bases. Trimming cost V 5 bases and J 2 bases; bases outside gene matches: 4. Germline V gives CDR1 SGHTA, CDR2 FQGTGA. The CDR3 is 16 amino acids. The CDR3 DNA is TGTGCCAGCAGCGTCGGGACTAGCGGGGGTCAAGAGACCCAGTACTTC. This gives the protein CASSVGTSGGQETQYF.

This clonotype was found a few times. V and J are TRBV2 and TRBJ2-7, with D maybe TRBD2 (5 bases). V was pared by 1 base and J by 6 bases, with 22 bases between. The V gene's germline CDR1 is SNHLY and CDR2 FYNNEI. The CDR3 runs 17 residues. CDR3 bases: TGTGCCAGCAGTGAAGTCCTAGGATCCCCAGAGGGCGGCGAGCAGTACTTC. Its protein is CASSEVLGSPEGGEQYF.

The table lists this clonotype with many counts. This chain joins TRBV10-3 and TRBJ2-7; 9 nucleotides align to TRBD1. V lost 10 bases, J lost 5 bases, and 6 bases stayed unmatched. CDR3 length equals 12 residues. Germline CDR1 is ENHRY and CDR2 is SYGVKD. DNA of the CDR3: TGTGCCACGAAGACAGGGGGGGACGAGCAGTACTTC. Its translation: CATKTGGDEQYF.

This clonotype was seen ten or more times. The chain couples TRBV9 to TRBJ1-1; TRBD1 matches 7 bases. CDR1 SGDLS and CDR2 YYNGEE come from the germline V gene. This CDR3 has 12 amino acids. V was pared by 4 bases and J by 10 bases, with 7 bases of the junction left unmatched. The CDR3 region has the DNA TGTGCCAGCAGCCAGGGGGGGAGCGTAGCTTTCTTT. Translation gives CASSQGGSVAFF. Full variable domain (remainder filled in from reference TRBV9 and TRBJ1-1): DSGVTQTPKHLITATGQRVTLRCSPRSGDLSVYWYQQSLDQGLQFLIQYYNGEERAKGNILERFSAQQFPDLHSELNLSSLELGDSALYFCASSQGGSVAFFGQGTRLTVV.

This clonotype was counted a few times. The V gene is TRBV9, the J gene TRBJ2-3; D is perhaps TRBD2 (5 bases). V was trimmed by 0 bases and J by 4 bases, leaving 15 bases between them. CDR1 and CDR2 (germline): SGDLS, YYNGEE. The CDR3 loop spans 16 amino acids. For the CDR3, the DNA is TGTGCCAGCAGCGTAGGACTACAGAACTGGGCAGATACGCAGTATTTT. The encoded protein is CASSVGLQNWADTQYF.

This clonotype has at least ten counts. The V and J genes are TRBV7-6 and TRBJ2-1; TRBD2 agrees at 14 bases. The V and J ends lost 4 bases and 6 bases, in that order; junction bases with no gene match: 11. CDR1 is SGHVS, CDR2 FNYEAQ, per germline. The CDR3 contains 18 residues. CDR3 region: CASSSAPPGTSGSNEQFF. In nucleotides, the CDR3 is TGTGCCAGCAGCTCCGCGCCGCCCGGGACTAGCGGGAGCAATGAGCAGTTCTTC.

This clonotype was counted ten times or more. The V call is TRBV28, the J call TRBJ2-7, with 8 bases identical to TRBD1. CDR1 and CDR2 from the germline V gene are MDHEN and SYDVKM. The CDR3 loop spans 17 amino acids. Trimming at V came to 6 bases and at J to 2 bases, leaving 15 bases not matched to a gene. CDR3 DNA: TGTGCCAGCAGCTACATATCCCTTCGACAGGGGACCTACGAGCAGTACTTC. Its translation: CASSYISLRQGTYEQYF. Full variable domain (rest looked up from reference TRBV28 and TRBJ2-7): DVKVTQSSRYLVKRTGEKVFLECVQDMDHENMFWYRQDPGLGLRLIYFSYDVKMKEKGDIPEGYSVSREKKERFSLILESASTNQTSMYLCASSYISLRQGTYEQYFGPGTRLTVT.

This clonotype turned up a few times. The chain uses TRBV28 and TRBJ2-7; a weak D match, TRBD1 (6 bases). V was trimmed by 7 bases and J by 2 bases, leaving 21 bases between them. Per germline, CDR1 MDHEN and CDR2 SYDVKM. The CDR3 covers 16 residues. The CDR3, as DNA: TGTGCCAGCAATGGCAAGACAGGCCCCGGCCCCTACGAGCAGTACTTC. Translated, it gives CASNGKTGPGPYEQYF.

This clonotype was observed many times. This chain connects TRBV4-1 to TRBJ1-5; D remains unclear. The V end was cut by 3 bases, the J end by 7 bases, with 10 bases between. This CDR3 spans 13 amino acids. Germline lookup yields CDR1 MGHRA and CDR2 YSYEKL. This chain's CDR3 is CASSQAPGQPQHF. The DNA of the CDR3 is TGCGCCAGCAGCCAGGCCCCTGGGCAGCCCCAGCATTTT.

The rearrangement uses TRBV7-2 and TRBJ2-7, with D perhaps TRBD2 (5 bases). The CDR3 covers 15 residues. CDR1 is SGHTA, CDR2 FQGNSA, per germline. Trimming left V 8 bases short and J 0 bases short, with 17 bases between. CDR3 loop: CASGPPAGNSYEQYF. Here the CDR3 DNA reads TGTGCCAGCGGGCCACCTGCCGGGAACTCCTACGAGCAGTACTTC.

This clonotype was recorded at least ten times. The V and J genes are TRBV20-1 and TRBJ2-6, with no clear D. The CDR3 sequence is 15 residues long. The germline V gene has CDR1 DFQATT and CDR2 SNEGSKA (reference sequence). V dropped 6 bases and J dropped 4 bases, with 16 bases sitting between them. CDR3 nucleotides: TGCAGTGCCTGGGCACTGACGGGCGGGGCCAACGTCCTGACTTTC. This sequence encodes CSAWALTGGANVLTF.

J is TRBJ1-2 and V is TRBV28; TRBD1 agrees at 8 bases. Germline CDR1 is MDHEN and CDR2 is SYDVKM. The CDR3 runs to 14 residues. V lost 6 bases, J lost 2 bases, and 5 bases stayed unmatched. The CDR3 is CASRGTGPNYGYTF. For the CDR3, the DNA is TGTGCCAGCAGGGGGACAGGACCAAACTATGGCTACACCTTC.

This sequence joins TRBV18 and TRBJ2-1; D remains ambiguous. Germline V gives CDR1 KGHSH, CDR2 LQKENI. CDR3 length equals 15 residues. Deletions cut 3 bases from V and 1 base from J, with 10 bases between. The CDR3 loop reads CASSPLGESYNEQFF. The CDR3 DNA is TGTGCCAGCTCACCGCTTGGGGAATCCTACAATGAGCAGTTCTTC. Full variable domain (remainder filled in from reference TRBV18 and TRBJ2-1): NAGVMQNPRHLVRRRGQEARLRCSPMKGHSHVYWYRQLPEEGLKFMVYLQKENIIDESGMPKERFSAEFPKEGPSILRIQQVVRGDSAAYFCASSPLGESYNEQFFGPGTRLTVL.

This sequence joins TRBV7-6 and TRBJ2-3; TRBD1 agrees at 7 bases. From germline, CDR1 is SGHVS and CDR2 FNYEAQ. The V and J ends lost 4 bases and 2 bases, in that order; junction bases with no gene match: 3. The CDR3 sequence is 14 residues long. DNA of the CDR3: TGTGCCAGCAGCTCCGGGACAGCCACAGATACGCAGTATTTT. Translating it yields CASSSGTATDTQYF.

The rearrangement uses TRBV2 and TRBJ2-1; a weak D match, TRBD2 (5 bases). Germline V lookup: CDR1 SNHLY, CDR2 FYNNEI. V lost 6 bases, J lost 9 bases, and 6 bases lay in between. CDR3 length: 10 residues. The CDR3 spells CASRGGEQFF. CDR3 nucleotides: TGTGCCAGCAGAGGAGGTGAGCAGTTCTTC.

This clonotype came up many times. J is TRBJ2-4 and V is TRBV20-1, with D perhaps given as TRBD1 or TRBD2 (5 bases each). Germline assignment: CDR1 DFQATT and CDR2 SNEGSKA (reference sequence). The CDR3 length is 10 residues. V was pared by 5 bases and J by 6 bases, with 5 bases between. DNA of the CDR3: TGCAGTGCTGGGGGAAACATTCAGTACTTC. This codes for CSAGGNIQYF.